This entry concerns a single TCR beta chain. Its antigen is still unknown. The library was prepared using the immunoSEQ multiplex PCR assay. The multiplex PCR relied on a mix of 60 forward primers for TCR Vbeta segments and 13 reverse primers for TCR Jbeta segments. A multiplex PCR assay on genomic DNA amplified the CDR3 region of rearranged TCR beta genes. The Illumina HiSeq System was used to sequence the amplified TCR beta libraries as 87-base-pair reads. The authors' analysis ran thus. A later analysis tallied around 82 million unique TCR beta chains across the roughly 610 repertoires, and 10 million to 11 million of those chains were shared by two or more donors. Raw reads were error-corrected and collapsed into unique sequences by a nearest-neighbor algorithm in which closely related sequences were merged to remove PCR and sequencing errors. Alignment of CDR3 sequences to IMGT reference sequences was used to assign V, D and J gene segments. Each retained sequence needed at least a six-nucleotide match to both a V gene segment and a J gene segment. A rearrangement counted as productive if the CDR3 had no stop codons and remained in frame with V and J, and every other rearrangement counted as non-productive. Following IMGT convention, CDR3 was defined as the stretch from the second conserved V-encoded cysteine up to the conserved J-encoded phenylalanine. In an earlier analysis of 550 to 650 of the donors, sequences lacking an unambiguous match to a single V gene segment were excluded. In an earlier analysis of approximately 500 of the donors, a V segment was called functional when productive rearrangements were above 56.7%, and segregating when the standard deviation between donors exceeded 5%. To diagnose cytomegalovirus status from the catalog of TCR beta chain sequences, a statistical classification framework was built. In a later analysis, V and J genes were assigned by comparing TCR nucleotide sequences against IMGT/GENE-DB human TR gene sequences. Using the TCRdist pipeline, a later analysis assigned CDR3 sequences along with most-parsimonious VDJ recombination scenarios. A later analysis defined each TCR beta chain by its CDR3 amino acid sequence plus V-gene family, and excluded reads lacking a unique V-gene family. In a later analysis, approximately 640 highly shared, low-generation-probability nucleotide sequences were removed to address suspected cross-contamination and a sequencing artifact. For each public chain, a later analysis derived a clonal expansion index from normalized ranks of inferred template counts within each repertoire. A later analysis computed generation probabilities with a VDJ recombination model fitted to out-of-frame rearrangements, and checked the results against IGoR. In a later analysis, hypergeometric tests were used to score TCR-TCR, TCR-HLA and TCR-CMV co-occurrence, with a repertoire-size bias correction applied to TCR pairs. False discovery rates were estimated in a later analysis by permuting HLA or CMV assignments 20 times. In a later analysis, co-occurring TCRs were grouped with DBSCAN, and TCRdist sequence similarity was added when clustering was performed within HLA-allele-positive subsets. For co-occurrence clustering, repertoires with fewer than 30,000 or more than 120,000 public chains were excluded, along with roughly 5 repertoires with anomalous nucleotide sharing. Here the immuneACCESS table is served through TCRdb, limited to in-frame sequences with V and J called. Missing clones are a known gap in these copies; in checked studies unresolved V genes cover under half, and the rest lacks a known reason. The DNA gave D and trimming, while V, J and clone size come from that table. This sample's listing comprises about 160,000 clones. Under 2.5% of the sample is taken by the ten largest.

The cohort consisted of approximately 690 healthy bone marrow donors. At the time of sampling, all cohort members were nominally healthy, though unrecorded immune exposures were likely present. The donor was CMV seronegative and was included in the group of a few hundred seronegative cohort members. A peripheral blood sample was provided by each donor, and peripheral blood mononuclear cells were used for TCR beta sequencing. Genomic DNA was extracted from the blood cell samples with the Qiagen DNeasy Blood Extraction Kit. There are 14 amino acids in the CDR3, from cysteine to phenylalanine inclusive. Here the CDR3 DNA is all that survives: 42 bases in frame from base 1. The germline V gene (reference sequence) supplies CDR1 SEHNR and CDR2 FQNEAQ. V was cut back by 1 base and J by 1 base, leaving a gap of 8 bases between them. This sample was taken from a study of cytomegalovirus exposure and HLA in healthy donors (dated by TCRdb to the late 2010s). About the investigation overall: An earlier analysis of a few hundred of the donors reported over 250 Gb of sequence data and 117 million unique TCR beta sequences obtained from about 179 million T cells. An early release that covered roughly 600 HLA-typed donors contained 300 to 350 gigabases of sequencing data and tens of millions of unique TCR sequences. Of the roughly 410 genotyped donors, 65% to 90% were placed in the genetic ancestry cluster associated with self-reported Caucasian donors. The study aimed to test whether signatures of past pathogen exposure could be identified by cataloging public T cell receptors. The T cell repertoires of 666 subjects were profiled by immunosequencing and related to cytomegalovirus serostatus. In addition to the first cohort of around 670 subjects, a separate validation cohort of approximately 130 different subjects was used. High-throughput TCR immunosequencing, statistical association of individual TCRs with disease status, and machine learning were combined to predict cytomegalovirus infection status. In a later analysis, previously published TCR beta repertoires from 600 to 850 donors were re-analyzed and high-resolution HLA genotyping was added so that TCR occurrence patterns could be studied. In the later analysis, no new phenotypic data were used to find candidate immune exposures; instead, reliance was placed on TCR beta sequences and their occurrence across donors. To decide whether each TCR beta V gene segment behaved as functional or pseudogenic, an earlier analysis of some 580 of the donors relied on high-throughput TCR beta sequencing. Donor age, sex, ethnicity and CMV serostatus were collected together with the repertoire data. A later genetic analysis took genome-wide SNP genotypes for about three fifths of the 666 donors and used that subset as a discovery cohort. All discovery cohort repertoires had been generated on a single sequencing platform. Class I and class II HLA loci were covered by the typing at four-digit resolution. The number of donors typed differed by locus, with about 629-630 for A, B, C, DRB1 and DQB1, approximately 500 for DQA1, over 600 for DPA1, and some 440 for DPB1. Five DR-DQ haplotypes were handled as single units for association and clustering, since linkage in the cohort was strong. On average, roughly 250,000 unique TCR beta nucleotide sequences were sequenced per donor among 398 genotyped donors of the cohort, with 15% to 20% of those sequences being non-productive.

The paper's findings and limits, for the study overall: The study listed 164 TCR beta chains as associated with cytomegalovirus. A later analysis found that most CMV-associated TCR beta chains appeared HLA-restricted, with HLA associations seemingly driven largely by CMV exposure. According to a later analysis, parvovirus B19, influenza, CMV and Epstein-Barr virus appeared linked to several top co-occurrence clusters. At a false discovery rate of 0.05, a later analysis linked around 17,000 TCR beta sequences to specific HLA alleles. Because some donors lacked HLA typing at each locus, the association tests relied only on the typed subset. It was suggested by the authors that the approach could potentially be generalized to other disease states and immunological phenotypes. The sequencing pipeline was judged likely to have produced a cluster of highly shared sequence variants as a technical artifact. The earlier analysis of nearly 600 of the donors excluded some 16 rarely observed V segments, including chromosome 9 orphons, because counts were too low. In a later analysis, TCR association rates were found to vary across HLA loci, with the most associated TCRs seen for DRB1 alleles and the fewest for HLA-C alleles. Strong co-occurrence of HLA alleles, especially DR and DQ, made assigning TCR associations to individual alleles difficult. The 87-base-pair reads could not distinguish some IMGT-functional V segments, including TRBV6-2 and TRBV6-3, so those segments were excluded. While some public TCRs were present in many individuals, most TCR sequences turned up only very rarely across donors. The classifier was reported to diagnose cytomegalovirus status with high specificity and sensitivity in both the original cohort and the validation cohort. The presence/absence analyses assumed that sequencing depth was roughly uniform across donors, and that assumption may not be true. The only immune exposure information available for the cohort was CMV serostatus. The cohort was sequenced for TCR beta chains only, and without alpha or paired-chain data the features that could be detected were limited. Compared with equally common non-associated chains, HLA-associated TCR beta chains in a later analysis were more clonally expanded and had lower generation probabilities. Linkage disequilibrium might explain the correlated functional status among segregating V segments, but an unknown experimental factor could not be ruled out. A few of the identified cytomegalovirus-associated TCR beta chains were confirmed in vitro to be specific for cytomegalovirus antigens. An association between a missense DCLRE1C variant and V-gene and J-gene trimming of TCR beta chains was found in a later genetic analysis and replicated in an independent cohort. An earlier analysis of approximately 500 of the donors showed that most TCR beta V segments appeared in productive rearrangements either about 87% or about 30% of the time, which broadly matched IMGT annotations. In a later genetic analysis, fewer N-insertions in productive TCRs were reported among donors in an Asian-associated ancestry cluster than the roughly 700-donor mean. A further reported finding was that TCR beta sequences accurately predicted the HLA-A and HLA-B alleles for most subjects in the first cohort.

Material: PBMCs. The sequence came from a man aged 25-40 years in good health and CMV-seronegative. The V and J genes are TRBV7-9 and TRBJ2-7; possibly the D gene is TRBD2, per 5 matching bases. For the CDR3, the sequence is CASSLVTRSYEQYF. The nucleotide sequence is TGTGCCAGCAGCTTAGTAACTAGATCCTACGAGCAGTACTTC.